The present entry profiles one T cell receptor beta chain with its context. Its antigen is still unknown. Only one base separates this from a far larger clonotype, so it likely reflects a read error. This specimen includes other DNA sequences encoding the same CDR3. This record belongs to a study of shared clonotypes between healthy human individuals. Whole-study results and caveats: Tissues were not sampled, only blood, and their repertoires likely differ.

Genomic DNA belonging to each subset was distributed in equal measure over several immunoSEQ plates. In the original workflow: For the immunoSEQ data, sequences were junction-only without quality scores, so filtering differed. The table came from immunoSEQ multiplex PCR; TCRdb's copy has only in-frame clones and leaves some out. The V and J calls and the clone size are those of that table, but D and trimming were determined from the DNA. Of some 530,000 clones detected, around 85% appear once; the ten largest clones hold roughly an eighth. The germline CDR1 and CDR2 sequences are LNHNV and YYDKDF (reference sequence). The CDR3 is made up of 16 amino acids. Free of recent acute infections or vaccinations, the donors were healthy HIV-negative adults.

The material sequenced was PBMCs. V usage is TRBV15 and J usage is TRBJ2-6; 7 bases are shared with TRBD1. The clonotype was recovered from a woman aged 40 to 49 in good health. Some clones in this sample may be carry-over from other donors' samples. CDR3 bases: TGTGCCACAAGCGACAGGGCGATCTCTGGGGCCAACGTCCTTACTTTC. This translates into CATSDRAISGANVLTF.